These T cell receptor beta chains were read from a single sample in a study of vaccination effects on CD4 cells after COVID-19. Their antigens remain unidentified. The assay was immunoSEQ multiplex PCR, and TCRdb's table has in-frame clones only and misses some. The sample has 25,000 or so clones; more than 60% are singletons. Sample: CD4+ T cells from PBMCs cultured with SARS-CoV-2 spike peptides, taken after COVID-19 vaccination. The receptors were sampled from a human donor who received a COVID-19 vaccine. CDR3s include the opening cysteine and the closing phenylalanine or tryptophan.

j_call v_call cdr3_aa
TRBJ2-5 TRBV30 CAWMTGTDGETQYF
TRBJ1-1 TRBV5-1 CASSLGQAEAFF
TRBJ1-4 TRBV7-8 CASSPPRLATNEKLFF
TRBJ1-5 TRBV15 CATSRGRRSNQPQHF
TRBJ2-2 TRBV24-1 CATSKSGTTTGELFF
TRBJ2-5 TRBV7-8 CASSSPAGVGGTQYF
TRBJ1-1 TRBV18 CASSPPVALEAFF
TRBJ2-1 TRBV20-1 CSASIGGPENEQFF
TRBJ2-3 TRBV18 CASSPPLVMTDTQYF
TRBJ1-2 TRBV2 CASSKGYREGYTF
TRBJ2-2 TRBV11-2 CASSLGGTSGFTGELFF
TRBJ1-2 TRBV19 CASSMGGAGYTF
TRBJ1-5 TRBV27 CASSPGQGSYSNQPQHF
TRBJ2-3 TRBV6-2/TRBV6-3 CASSPRLGGDTQYF
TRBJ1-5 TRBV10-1 CASSEGQNHQPQHF
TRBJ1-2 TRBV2 CASSEALRDRGNYGYTF
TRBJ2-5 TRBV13 CASSGGTFQETQYF
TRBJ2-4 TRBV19 CASSDRGYGNIQYF
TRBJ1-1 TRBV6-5 CASSQQGYTEAFF
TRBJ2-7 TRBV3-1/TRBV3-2 CASSPRDGTYEQYF
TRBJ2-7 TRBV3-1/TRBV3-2 CASSQGRAQAWEQYF
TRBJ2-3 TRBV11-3 CASSLGGLSTDTQYF
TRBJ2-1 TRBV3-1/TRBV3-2 CASSSGNEQFF
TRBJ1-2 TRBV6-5 CAVRTGGNYGYTF
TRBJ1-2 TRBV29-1 CSVELNYGYTF
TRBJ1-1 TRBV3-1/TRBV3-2 CASSQDLRTGSEAFF
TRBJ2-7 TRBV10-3 CAISDGRSAGALSYEQYF
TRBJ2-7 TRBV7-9 CASGESGVYEQYF
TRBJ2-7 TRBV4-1 CASSQVNLVGGGQNEQYF
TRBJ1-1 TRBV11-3 CASSLERNTEAFF
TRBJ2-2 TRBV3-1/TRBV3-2 CASKAGSINTGELFF
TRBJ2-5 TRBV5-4 CASSLQGAGETQYF
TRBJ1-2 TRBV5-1 CASSQLWDRGQGDYGYTF
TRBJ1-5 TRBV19 CASRYRGHSNQPQHF
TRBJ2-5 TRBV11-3 CASSRDRGFQETQYF
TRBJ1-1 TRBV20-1 CSASSLKGTEAFF